The 9 T cell receptor beta chains in this list originate from one sample, sequenced in a study of regulatory T cells in long-lasting Graves disease. According to the study, TCR beta libraries were built with iRepertoire HTBI primers and CDR3-region Arm-PCR. TCRdb re-called the multiplex PCR reads with MiXCR, one entry per CDR3 protein. The repertoire holds 400,000 to 550,000 distinct CDR3 sequences, around 15% seen once, with roughly 10% in the top ten. Time point given: newly diagnosed GD, antithyroid drugs for less than 3 months. Isolated PBMC RNA provided the starting material for the TCR library. These same records also appear under a second study, on T cells in Graves' hyperthyroidism and ophthalmopathy.

Sequencing used peripheral blood mononuclear cells (PBMCs), obtained at new diagnosis, from a patient treated with antithyroid drugs. All receptors come from a woman aged 25-40 years with Graves disease.

The V gene is TRBV19, the J gene TRBJ2-7, with TRBD1 matching 7 bases. V trimming: 4 bases; J trimming: 3 bases; junction bases outside the gene matches: 15. Germline V CDR1 and CDR2: LNHDA, SQIVND (reference sequence). The CDR3 totals 17 residues. The CDR3, as DNA: TGTGCCAGTAGTACAACCCCCTACAGGGGTCTGGACTACGAGCAGTACTTC. Amino acid sequence: CASSTTPYRGLDYEQYF.

This clonotype was detected ten times or more. The chain couples TRBV5-1 to TRBJ2-1; 10 nucleotides align to TRBD2. The V gene end was trimmed by 4 bases and the J gene end by 0 bases; junction bases not matched to a gene: 7. There are 17 residues in the CDR3. The germline CDR1 and CDR2 sequences are SGHRS and YFSETQ. For the CDR3, the DNA is TGCGCCAGCAGCCGAAACGGACTAGCGGTCTCCTACAATGAGCAGTTCTTC. Translated: CASSRNGLAVSYNEQFF.

Many counts were recorded for this clonotype. V and J are TRBV7-3 and TRBJ2-7, with 15 bases that match TRBD2. Germline V gene data show CDR1 as SGHTA and CDR2 as FQGTGA. Unmatched junction bases numbered 9, after V lost 5 bases and J lost 4 bases. CDR3 length equals 17 residues. For the CDR3, the DNA is TGTGCCAGCAGCCCCAGACGAGGGACTAGCGGGGGGTACGAGCAGTACTTC. Encoded protein: CASSPRRGTSGGYEQYF.

V is TRBV2 and J is TRBJ2-7, with unresolved D. The length of the CDR3 is 14 residues. The V and J ends lost 0 bases and 4 bases respectively, with 10 bases between them. Germline V gene data show CDR1 as SNHLY and CDR2 as FYNNEI. The CDR3: CASSEAFLAYEQYF. For the CDR3, the DNA is TGTGCCAGCAGTGAAGCGTTCTTAGCTTACGAGCAGTACTTC. Full variable domain (outside the CDR3, taken from reference TRBV2 and TRBJ2-7): EPEVTQTPSHQVTQMGQEVILRCVPISNHLYFYWYRQILGQKVEFLVSFYNNEISEKSEIFDDQFSVERPDGSNFTLKIRSTKLEDSAMYFCASSEAFLAYEQYFGPGTRLTVT.

This clonotype has ten or more counts. The chain employs TRBV28 and TRBJ2-6; D uncertain. The CDR3 length is 16 residues. The germline V and J ends were trimmed by 5 bases and 2 bases, with 13 bases remaining between them. Germline loops: CDR1 MDHEN, CDR2 SYDVKM. CDR3 nucleotides: TGTGCCAGCAGTACCTGGACGGTCACTGGGGCCAACGTCCTGACTTTC. It encodes CASSTWTVTGANVLTF.

The gene calls are TRBV5-1 and TRBJ2-7; 7 positions match TRBD2. Per the germline V gene, CDR1 is SGHRS and CDR2 is YFSETQ. This CDR3 has 15 residues. With 2 bases clipped from V and 2 bases from J, the junction kept 7 bases outside the gene matches. CDR3 in DNA: TGCGCCAGCAGCTTCGTTGGCGGGAGTACCTACGAGCAGTACTTC. This codes for CASSFVGGSTYEQYF.

The chain couples TRBV2 to TRBJ2-6; TRBD1 matches at 8 bases. V lost 6 bases and J lost 2; bases outside the gene matches: 15. From germline, CDR1 is SNHLY and CDR2 FYNNEI. This CDR3 contains 19 residues. The CDR3: CASSLVRWQGAAGANVLTF. The CDR3 coding sequence is TGTGCCAGCAGCTTAGTACGTTGGCAGGGGGCCGCTGGGGCCAACGTCCTGACTTTC.

The chain links TRBV29-1 to TRBJ2-4; 10 bases match TRBD1. CDR1 and CDR2 from the germline V gene are SQVTM and ANQGSEA. The CDR3 is made up of 14 amino acids. V trimming: 6 bases; J trimming: 5 bases; junction bases outside the gene matches: 7. The chain's CDR3 is CSVETGTGENIQYF. DNA of the CDR3: TGCAGCGTGGAGACCGGGACAGGGGAAAACATTCAGTACTTC.

This clonotype was found many times. The chain links TRBV27 to TRBJ2-7, with D perhaps being TRBD1 or TRBD2 (5 bases each). V shed 3 bases and J shed 2 bases, with 11 bases lying between them. The CDR3 consists of 14 residues. Germline CDR1 is MNHEY and CDR2 is SMNVEV (reference sequence). CDR3 sequence (DNA): TGTGCCAGCAGTTTCCACGGGGCTACCTACGAGCAGTACTTC. This codes for CASSFHGATYEQYF.